The rows below give T cell receptor beta chains drawn from one sample of a study of CD8 T cells in Susac syndrome. TCRdb redid the calling of the immunoSEQ multiplex PCR reads with MiXCR, one entry per CDR3 protein. The profile shows 150,000 to 200,000 distinct CDR3 sequences, about 93% of them singletons. The sample was CD4+ T cells from PBMCs. Receptor source: a human donor with Susac syndrome. Each CDR3 is given with its conserved first and last residue. The D gene is left open where the match is weak. Some rows have no size entry. The others give once, few or many, or a class for an expanded clone.

V: TRBV24-1; J: TRBJ2-2; size: NA; D: TRBD2; CDR3: CATSDLERGLATGELFF; DNA: TGTGCCACCAGTGATTTGGAGCGGGGGTTAGCCACCGGGGAGCTGTTTTTT
V: TRBV20-1; J: TRBJ2-5; size: NA; D: NA; CDR3: CSARAPDSQETQYF; DNA: TGCAGTGCCAGGGCCCCGGACAGTCAAGAGACCCAGTACTTC
V: TRBV6-1; J: TRBJ2-7; size: NA; D: NA; CDR3: CAASRHRSYEQYF; DNA: TGTGCCGCCTCCCGACACCGGTCCTACGAGCAGTACTTC
V: TRBV6-2/TRBV6-3; J: TRBJ2-5; size: few; D: NA; CDR3: CASSPTQETQYF; DNA: TGTGCCAGCAGTCCGACACAAGAGACCCAGTACTTC
V: TRBV20-1; J: TRBJ2-2; size: NA; D: NA; CDR3: CSASGSGSGFNTGELFF; DNA: TGCAGTGCTAGCGGCTCCGGGAGCGGATTTAACACCGGGGAGCTGTTTTTT
V: TRBV30; J: TRBJ1-2; size: NA; D: NA; CDR3: CARNEGTANYGYTF; DNA: TGTGCCCGAAATGAAGGGACGGCCAACTATGGCTACACCTTC
V: TRBV4-2; J: TRBJ2-2; size: NA; D: TRBD1; CDR3: CASSPFEGGDTGELFF; DNA: TGTGCCAGCAGCCCGTTCGAAGGGGGCGACACCGGGGAGCTGTTTTTT
V: TRBV20-1; J: TRBJ2-3; size: NA; D: NA; CDR3: CSAPGEVRTDTQYF; DNA: TGCAGTGCTCCGGGGGAGGTTCGGACAGATACGCAGTATTTT
V: TRBV6-5; J: TRBJ2-7; size: NA; D: TRBD2; CDR3: CASRLAGGGAYEQYF; DNA: TGTGCCAGCAGGCTAGCGGGAGGGGGGGCCTACGAGCAGTACTTC
V: TRBV30; J: TRBJ1-5; size: NA; D: TRBD1; CDR3: CAWGTGHNQPQHF; DNA: TGTGCCTGGGGGACAGGTCACAATCAGCCCCAGCATTTT
V: TRBV20-1; J: TRBJ1-5; size: NA; D: NA; CDR3: CSARLSGGRGEPQHF; DNA: TGCAGTGCTAGACTCAGCGGGGGTAGGGGGGAGCCCCAGCATTTT
V: TRBV18; J: TRBJ1-1; size: NA; D: TRBD1; CDR3: CASSPNQQGANTEAFF; DNA: TGTGCCAGCTCACCGAATCAGCAGGGGGCGAACACTGAAGCTTTCTTT
V: TRBV5-1; J: TRBJ2-6; size: once; D: NA; CDR3: CASSWAFGTDSGANVLTF; DNA: TGCGCCAGCAGCTGGGCCTTCGGCACGGACTCTGGGGCCAACGTCCTGACTTTC
V: TRBV19; J: TRBJ2-5; size: NA; D: TRBD1; CDR3: CASSSDRVETQYF; DNA: TGTGCCAGTAGTAGCGACAGGGTGGAGACCCAGTACTTC
V: TRBV10-2; J: TRBJ2-5; size: NA; D: NA; CDR3: CASSVTSERETQYF; DNA: TGCGCCAGCAGTGTGACTAGTGAGAGAGAGACCCAGTACTTC
V: TRBV4-1; J: TRBJ1-5; size: NA; D: NA; CDR3: CASSQEIYSLSNQPQHF; DNA: TGCGCCAGCAGCCAAGAGATTTACAGTCTTAGCAATCAGCCCCAGCATTTT
V: TRBV25-1; J: TRBJ2-1; size: NA; D: NA; CDR3: CASSPRGRQEQFF; DNA: TGTGCCAGCAGTCCTCGGGGACGACAAGAGCAGTTCTTC
V: TRBV30; J: TRBJ1-2; size: NA; D: TRBD1; CDR3: CACPGTGPLLYGYTF; DNA: TGTGCCTGCCCGGGGACAGGGCCCCTACTCTATGGCTACACCTTC
V: TRBV6-6; J: TRBJ1-5; size: NA; D: NA; CDR3: CASKGTFNQPQHF; DNA: TGTGCCAGCAAGGGGACTTTTAATCAGCCCCAGCATTTT
V: TRBV20-1; J: TRBJ2-2; size: NA; D: NA; CDR3: CSASRGINTGELFF; DNA: TGCAGTGCTAGTCGGGGGATTAACACCGGGGAGCTGTTTTTT
V: TRBV20-1; J: TRBJ1-1; size: NA; D: NA; CDR3: CSGVRGATEAFF; DNA: TGCAGTGGAGTTAGGGGGGCCACTGAAGCTTTCTTT
V: TRBV20-1; J: TRBJ1-5; size: NA; D: NA; CDR3: CSAIYGQGQPQHF; DNA: TGCAGTGCTATTTATGGGCAGGGTCAGCCCCAGCATTTT
V: TRBV2; J: TRBJ1-2; size: NA; D: NA; CDR3: CASTQTEGGYTF; DNA: TGTGCCAGCACTCAGACAGAAGGTGGCTACACCTTC
V: TRBV30; J: TRBJ1-5; size: NA; D: TRBD1; CDR3: CAWRGQPNQPQHF; DNA: TGTGCCTGGAGGGGACAGCCAAATCAGCCCCAGCATTTT
V: TRBV12-3/TRBV12-4; J: TRBJ2-7; size: NA; D: TRBD1; CDR3: CASSFGGQGREQYF; DNA: TGTGCCAGCAGTTTCGGTGGACAGGGGAGAGAGCAGTACTTC
V: TRBV19; J: TRBJ2-2; size: NA; D: NA; CDR3: CASSGGGVPGELFF; DNA: TGTGCCAGTAGTGGAGGGGGCGTTCCCGGGGAGCTGTTTTTT
V: TRBV15; J: TRBJ1-1; size: NA; D: NA; CDR3: CATSRNSGEAFF; DNA: TGTGCCACCAGCAGAAATTCGGGGGAAGCTTTCTTT
V: TRBV4-3; J: TRBJ2-7; size: NA; D: NA; CDR3: CASSQVPGGEQYF; DNA: TGCGCCAGCAGCCAAGTACCCGGGGGCGAGCAGTACTTC
V: TRBV30; J: TRBJ1-2; size: NA; D: NA; CDR3: CAWSPIRGAWGYTF; DNA: TGTGCCTGGTCCCCTATCCGGGGGGCGTGGGGCTACACCTTC